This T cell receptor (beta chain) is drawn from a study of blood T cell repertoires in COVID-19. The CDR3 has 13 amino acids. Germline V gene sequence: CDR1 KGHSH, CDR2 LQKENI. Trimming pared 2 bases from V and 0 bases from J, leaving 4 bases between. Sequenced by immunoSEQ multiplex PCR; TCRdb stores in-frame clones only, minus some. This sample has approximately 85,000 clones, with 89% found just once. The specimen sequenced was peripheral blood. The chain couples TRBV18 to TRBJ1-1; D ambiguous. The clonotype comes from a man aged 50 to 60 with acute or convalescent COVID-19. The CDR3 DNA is TGTGCCAGCTCACCAGAGTTGAACACTGAAGCTTTCTTT. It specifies CASSPELNTEAFF.